This T cell receptor beta chain was found in a study of response to subunit inactivated influenza vaccine. This clonotype was seen many times. What it binds is not known. General study findings and limits: New T cells are recruited in small numbers by each seasonal influenza vaccination, according to the authors' suggestion.

In TCRdb, the RT-PCR reads were re-called with MiXCR into one record per CDR3 protein. Of under 950,000 distinct CDR3 sequences in the sample, over 20% were seen once. The CDR3 is made up of 16 amino acids. Losses at the gene ends were 5 bases for V and 4 bases for J; bases not matched to a gene: 11. Germline V gives CDR1 SQVTM, CDR2 ANQGSEA. V and J are TRBV29-1 and TRBJ1-2, with 12 bases aligning to TRBD1. The source of this sequence is a man aged 45-60 years who received an inactivated influenza vaccine. Specimen: PBMCs from blood, collected more than 4 days after vaccination. CDR3 sequence: CSVLPGQGAYRYGYTF. The CDR3, as DNA: TGCAGCGTTCTACCGGGACAGGGGGCTTACCGCTATGGCTACACCTTC.